The rows below give T cell receptor beta chains drawn from one sample of a study of blood T cell repertoires in COVID-19. Produced via immunoSEQ multiplex PCR; TCRdb's table is partial and in-frame only. The profile shows some 150,000 clones, about nine tenths of them singletons. The sequenced material came from peripheral blood. Receptors were obtained from a woman aged 55-69 years who had recovered from COVID-19. Each CDR3 is given with its conserved first and last residue. Fields, in order: clone size, D gene, J gene, V gene, CDR3 protein, CDR3 DNA. A D gene is named only where the DNA matches it firmly. Not all rows give a size; the values are once, few, many and, for expanded clones, a class.

abundance: .; d_gene: .; j_gene: TRBJ2-2; v_gene: TRBV6-5; CDR3aa: CASSYSGGNTGELFF; CDR3nt: TGTGCCAGCAGTTACTCCGGGGGGAACACCGGGGAGCTGTTTTTT
abundance: .; d_gene: .; j_gene: TRBJ2-1; v_gene: TRBV10-1; CDR3aa: CASSENQAPRNNEQFF; CDR3nt: TGCGCCAGCAGTGAAAACCAGGCGCCACGTAACAATGAGCAGTTCTTC
abundance: once; d_gene: .; j_gene: TRBJ1-2; v_gene: TRBV2; CDR3aa: CASSPPQGSYGYTF; CDR3nt: TGTGCCAGCAGCCCCCCCCAGGGGAGCTATGGCTACACCTTC
abundance: .; d_gene: .; j_gene: TRBJ1-2; v_gene: TRBV19; CDR3aa: CASSPDGAYGYTF; CDR3nt: TGTGCCAGTAGCCCTGACGGAGCCTATGGCTACACCTTC
abundance: .; d_gene: TRBD1; j_gene: TRBJ2-2; v_gene: TRBV6-5; CDR3aa: CASSRDRGGTGELFF; CDR3nt: TGTGCCAGCAGCCGGGACAGGGGAGGCACCGGGGAGCTGTTTTTT
abundance: .; d_gene: .; j_gene: TRBJ1-2; v_gene: TRBV28; CDR3aa: CASIQGGFGYTF; CDR3nt: TGTGCCAGCATCCAGGGAGGGTTTGGCTACACCTTC
abundance: .; d_gene: .; j_gene: TRBJ1-1; v_gene: TRBV19; CDR3aa: CASHIGGTGEAFF; CDR3nt: TGTGCCAGCCACATAGGGGGTACCGGTGAAGCTTTCTTT
abundance: .; d_gene: TRBD1; j_gene: TRBJ1-6; v_gene: TRBV18; CDR3aa: CASSPSDGTANSPLHF; CDR3nt: TGTGCCAGCTCACCCTCCGACGGGACAGCTAATTCACCCCTCCACTTT
abundance: .; d_gene: .; j_gene: TRBJ1-4; v_gene: TRBV19; CDR3aa: CASTLTGEKLFF; CDR3nt: TGTGCCAGTACCTTGACTGGAGAAAAACTGTTTTTT
abundance: .; d_gene: TRBD1; j_gene: TRBJ2-7; v_gene: TRBV28; CDR3aa: CASSQGAWREQYF; CDR3nt: TGTGCCAGCAGTCAGGGGGCATGGCGAGAGCAGTACTTC
abundance: .; d_gene: .; j_gene: TRBJ1-3; v_gene: TRBV10-1; CDR3aa: CASSEPEGGNTIYF; CDR3nt: TGCGCCAGCAGTGAGCCGGAGGGTGGAAACACCATATATTTT
abundance: .; d_gene: TRBD1; j_gene: TRBJ2-7; v_gene: TRBV7-9; CDR3aa: CASSSDRTFSYEQYF; CDR3nt: TGTGCCAGCAGTTCGGACAGGACTTTCTCCTACGAGCAGTACTTC
abundance: .; d_gene: .; j_gene: TRBJ1-1; v_gene: TRBV5-4; CDR3aa: CASSLQGNTEAFF; CDR3nt: TGTGCCAGCAGCTTACAGGGGAACACTGAAGCTTTCTTT
abundance: .; d_gene: TRBD1; j_gene: TRBJ1-4; v_gene: TRBV4-1; CDR3aa: CASSWTGTANEKLFF; CDR3nt: TGCGCCAGCAGCTGGACCGGGACAGCGAATGAAAAACTGTTTTTT
abundance: .; d_gene: .; j_gene: TRBJ1-2; v_gene: TRBV28; CDR3aa: CASSLGQGFPNYTF; CDR3nt: TGTGCCAGCAGTTTAGGGCAGGGGTTTCCCAACTACACCTTC
abundance: .; d_gene: .; j_gene: TRBJ2-1; v_gene: TRBV27; CDR3aa: CASSATGRYEQFF; CDR3nt: TGTGCCAGCAGTGCGACAGGGAGGTATGAGCAGTTCTTC
abundance: .; d_gene: .; j_gene: TRBJ2-3; v_gene: TRBV19; CDR3aa: CASSPLGSPRADTQYF; CDR3nt: TGTGCCAGTAGTCCCCTCGGGAGCCCGCGTGCAGATACGCAGTATTTT
abundance: .; d_gene: TRBD2; j_gene: TRBJ2-7; v_gene: TRBV3-1/TRBV3-2; CDR3aa: CASSQRVGGARFHEQYF; CDR3nt: TGTGCCAGCAGCCAACGTGTCGGGGGGGCCAGATTCCACGAGCAGTACTTC
abundance: once; d_gene: TRBD1; j_gene: TRBJ1-2; v_gene: TRBV18; CDR3aa: CASSPNRRDSGYGYTF; CDR3nt: TGTGCCAGCTCACCAAACAGACGGGACAGTGGCTATGGCTACACCTTC
abundance: .; d_gene: TRBD1; j_gene: TRBJ2-5; v_gene: TRBV6-6; CDR3aa: CASTRDSQETQYF; CDR3nt: TGTGCCAGCACCCGGGACAGTCAAGAGACCCAGTACTTC
abundance: few; d_gene: .; j_gene: TRBJ1-4; v_gene: TRBV4-2; CDR3aa: CASSQDPDRPNEKLFF; CDR3nt: TGTGCCAGCAGCCAAGATCCAGACAGGCCCAATGAAAAACTGTTTTTT
abundance: .; d_gene: .; j_gene: TRBJ1-4; v_gene: TRBV4-1; CDR3aa: CASSRQPINEKLFF; CDR3nt: TGCGCCAGCAGCCGACAGCCCATTAATGAAAAACTGTTTTTT
abundance: .; d_gene: .; j_gene: TRBJ1-2; v_gene: TRBV6-5; CDR3aa: CASSGTPRHYGYTF; CDR3nt: TGTGCCAGCAGCGGGACACCAAGGCACTATGGCTACACCTTC
abundance: .; d_gene: .; j_gene: TRBJ1-1; v_gene: TRBV4-1; CDR3aa: CASSYLLIVNTEAFF; CDR3nt: TGCGCCAGCAGCTACCTTTTGATAGTGAACACTGAAGCTTTCTTT
abundance: .; d_gene: .; j_gene: TRBJ1-5; v_gene: TRBV4-1; CDR3aa: CASSRGGVNQPQHF; CDR3nt: TGCGCCAGCAGCCGGGGCGGAGTCAATCAGCCCCAGCATTTT
abundance: .; d_gene: TRBD1; j_gene: TRBJ2-3; v_gene: TRBV14; CDR3aa: CASSPQGNTQYF; CDR3nt: TGTGCCAGCAGCCCACAGGGGAATACGCAGTATTTT
abundance: .; d_gene: .; j_gene: TRBJ1-2; v_gene: TRBV15; CDR3aa: CATSRGRGDINGYTF; CDR3nt: TGTGCCACCAGCAGAGGGCGGGGGGACATTAACGGCTACACCTTC
abundance: few; d_gene: .; j_gene: TRBJ1-1; v_gene: TRBV11-2; CDR3aa: CASSLSHFGNTEAFF; CDR3nt: TGTGCCAGCAGCTTAAGCCATTTTGGGAACACTGAAGCTTTCTTT
abundance: .; d_gene: .; j_gene: TRBJ1-2; v_gene: TRBV5-6; CDR3aa: CASSRDTYGYTF; CDR3nt: TGTGCCAGCAGCCGAGACACCTATGGCTACACCTTC
abundance: .; d_gene: TRBD1; j_gene: TRBJ1-2; v_gene: TRBV28; CDR3aa: CASSRRDSRNYGYTF; CDR3nt: TGTGCCAGCAGTCGTCGGGACAGCCGGAACTATGGCTACACCTTC
abundance: .; d_gene: TRBD2; j_gene: TRBJ2-3; v_gene: TRBV10-2; CDR3aa: CASSGQRGGTQYF; CDR3nt: TGCGCCAGCAGTGGTCAACGCGGGGGTACGCAGTATTTT
abundance: .; d_gene: TRBD1; j_gene: TRBJ2-5; v_gene: TRBV28; CDR3aa: CASTPGRQGETQYF; CDR3nt: TGTGCCAGCACCCCTGGGAGACAGGGTGAGACCCAGTACTTC
abundance: .; d_gene: TRBD2; j_gene: TRBJ2-7; v_gene: TRBV6-6; CDR3aa: CASRLRGVSYEQYF; CDR3nt: TGTGCCAGCAGGCTGCGGGGGGTTTCCTACGAGCAGTACTTC
abundance: .; d_gene: .; j_gene: TRBJ2-3; v_gene: TRBV14; CDR3aa: CASSQQNGDTQYF; CDR3nt: TGTGCCAGCAGCCAACAAAACGGAGATACGCAGTATTTT
abundance: few; d_gene: .; j_gene: TRBJ1-1; v_gene: TRBV4-1; CDR3aa: CASTRGMGMDTEAFF; CDR3nt: TGCGCCAGCACGCGGGGTATGGGTATGGACACTGAAGCTTTCTTT
abundance: .; d_gene: TRBD2; j_gene: TRBJ2-3; v_gene: TRBV24-1; CDR3aa: CATSDWTSGTDTQYF; CDR3nt: TGTGCCACCAGTGATTGGACTAGCGGGACAGATACGCAGTATTTT
abundance: .; d_gene: TRBD1; j_gene: TRBJ1-1; v_gene: TRBV6-5; CDR3aa: CASSYLTGARTEAFF; CDR3nt: TGTGCCAGCAGTTATTTAACAGGGGCTAGGACTGAAGCTTTCTTT
abundance: .; d_gene: TRBD1; j_gene: TRBJ2-7; v_gene: TRBV19; CDR3aa: CASSITGTGTYEQYF; CDR3nt: TGTGCCAGTAGTATTACGGGGACAGGAACCTACGAGCAGTACTTC